This is a list of T cell receptor beta chains from one sample in a study of follicular helper T cells after annual influenza vaccination. The method was immunoSEQ multiplex PCR; TCRdb's version includes in-frame clones alone and lacks a portion of them. The top ten hold 0.3% to 0.45% of the sample, which has about 10,000 clones, 83% seen once. The specimen comprised CXCR5- memory CD4+ T cells sorted from blood, sampled 7 days after influenza vaccination. Receptors originate from an adult who received the influenza vaccine. Each CDR3 is given with its conserved first and last residue. D genes are given only for firm matches. For some rows the clone size is stated as once, few or many, or as a class when expanded; others skip it.

D gene,clone size,J gene,V gene,CDR3 protein,CDR3 DNA
NA,NA,TRBJ2-6,TRBV6-5,CASSYSGSSGANVLTF,TGTGCCAGCAGTTACTCGGGAAGCTCTGGGGCCAACGTCCTGACTTTC
NA,NA,TRBJ2-5,TRBV2,CASSGHRVQETQYF,TGTGCCAGCAGTGGTCACAGGGTCCAAGAGACCCAGTACTTC
NA,NA,TRBJ2-3,TRBV4-1,CASSQVSSTTDTQYF,TGCGCCAGCAGCCAAGTATCTAGCACCACAGATACGCAGTATTTT
NA,NA,TRBJ2-7,TRBV20-1,CSANKAYEQYF,TGCAGTGCAAACAAGGCCTACGAGCAGTACTTC
TRBD1,NA,TRBJ1-1,TRBV11-2,CASSSVRDSLNMNTEAFF,TGTGCCAGCAGTTCAGTCCGGGACAGCTTAAATATGAACACTGAAGCTTTCTTT
NA,NA,TRBJ1-1,TRBV9,CASSVDSMNTEAFF,TGTGCCAGCAGCGTAGACAGCATGAACACTGAAGCTTTCTTT
NA,NA,TRBJ2-3,TRBV7-2,CASSPGGTDTQYF,TGTGCCAGCAGCCCTGGGGGAACAGATACGCAGTATTTT
NA,few,TRBJ1-2,TRBV5-1,CASSKTDSSQGGTF,TGCGCCAGCAGCAAAACGGACTCATCCCAGGGAGGCACCTTC
NA,NA,TRBJ1-5,TRBV30,CAWSPDSNQPQHF,TGTGCCTGGAGTCCCGATAGCAATCAGCCCCAGCATTTT
NA,NA,TRBJ1-1,TRBV2,CASSDLVGTGSNTEAFF,TGTGCCAGCAGTGACCTAGTAGGAACAGGGAGCAACACTGAAGCTTTCTTT
TRBD1,NA,TRBJ1-5,TRBV27,CASSPPDREHQPQHF,TGTGCCAGCAGTCCTCCGGACAGGGAGCATCAGCCCCAGCATTTT
NA,NA,TRBJ2-7,TRBV9,CASSPSLYQGEQYF,NA
NA,NA,TRBJ2-5,TRBV5-1,CASSEGGAPETQYF,TGCGCCAGCAGTGAGGGGGGGGCCCCTGAGACCCAGTACTTC
NA,NA,TRBJ2-3,TRBV7-2,CASSLGRREWADTQYF,TGTGCCAGCAGCTTAGGTCGCAGGGAGTGGGCAGATACGCAGTATTTT
TRBD2,NA,TRBJ2-1,TRBV28,CASSYYTGGYNEQFF,TGTGCCAGCAGCTACTATACGGGGGGTTACAATGAGCAGTTCTTC
NA,NA,TRBJ2-7,TRBV23-1,CASSHGQNESYEQYF,TGCGCCAGCAGTCACGGACAAAACGAGTCCTACGAGCAGTACTTC
NA,NA,TRBJ2-1,TRBV28,CASSRPRPDEQFF,TGTGCCAGCAGCCGACCTCGACCCGATGAGCAGTTCTTC
TRBD2,NA,TRBJ2-1,TRBV5-5,CASSLAVAGGSQQFF,TGTGCCAGCAGCTTGGCTGTAGCGGGGGGAAGTCAGCAGTTCTTC
TRBD1,NA,TRBJ1-4,TRBV6-5,CASSERDSRIF,TGTGCCAGCAGTGAGAGGGACAGCCGAATTTTT
NA,NA,TRBJ2-7,TRBV15,CATSRYAGPPYEQYF,TGTGCCACCAGCAGGTATGCTGGACCTCCCTACGAGCAGTACTTC
TRBD2,NA,TRBJ2-3,TRBV2,CASSGLAGADTQYF,TGTGCCAGCAGTGGACTAGCGGGGGCAGATACGCAGTATTTT
NA,NA,TRBJ1-1,TRBV28,CASSLTAGVGPGAFF,TGTGCCAGCAGTTTGACGGCAGGGGTAGGTCCTGGGGCTTTCTTT
TRBD1,few,TRBJ2-6,TRBV6-4,CASSDSGQGANVLTF,TGTGCCAGCAGTGACTCGGGACAGGGGGCCAACGTCCTGACTTTC
TRBD2,NA,TRBJ2-3,TRBV5-1,CASSFPSGYTDTQYF,TGCGCCAGCAGTTTCCCTAGCGGATACACAGATACGCAGTATTTT
NA,NA,TRBJ2-7,TRBV5-1,CASSPNRGQDFFYEQYF,TGCGCCAGCAGCCCTAACCGGGGACAAGACTTTTTTTACGAGCAGTACTTC
NA,NA,TRBJ1-4,TRBV28,CASSLSGIGEKLFF,TGTGCCAGCAGTTTGTCAGGGATCGGTGAAAAACTGTTTTTT
NA,NA,TRBJ1-4,TRBV18,CASSGTVEGEKLFF,TGTGCCAGCTCAGGGACCGTAGAAGGTGAAAAACTGTTTTTT
TRBD2,once,TRBJ2-6,TRBV5-1,CASSASSGGVAGANVLTF,TGCGCCAGCAGCGCCTCCAGCGGGGGGGTCGCCGGGGCCAACGTCCTGACTTTC
NA,NA,TRBJ1-4,TRBV29-1,CSVGDGATNEKLFF,TGCAGCGTTGGGGACGGAGCAACTAATGAAAAACTGTTTTTT
TRBD2,NA,TRBJ2-7,TRBV7-2,CASSLVPGGSYEQYF,TGTGCCAGCAGCTTAGTCCCGGGGGGTAGCTACGAGCAGTACTTC
NA,NA,TRBJ1-2,TRBV4-1,CASSQVGGRGVGYTF,TGCGCCAGCAGCCAAGTTGGCGGCAGGGGTGTTGGCTACACCTTC
NA,NA,TRBJ1-2,TRBV7-9,CASSLPKGSAQLVGYGYTF,TGTGCCAGCAGCTTACCCAAAGGATCAGCTCAACTTGTCGGATATGGCTACACCTTC
TRBD1,NA,TRBJ1-5,TRBV6-5,CASRPEGQDYQPQHF,TGTGCCAGCCGCCCCGAAGGACAGGATTATCAGCCCCAGCATTTT
NA,NA,TRBJ2-1,TRBV21-1,CASSKWGEHEQFF,TGTGCCAGCAGCAAATGGGGGGAACATGAGCAGTTCTTC
TRBD2,NA,TRBJ2-5,TRBV28,CATKLYGLAGGLETQYF,TGTGCCACCAAATTATACGGACTAGCGGGGGGGTTGGAGACCCAGTACTTC
NA,NA,TRBJ2-5,TRBV7-2,CASSLGSGSPGAGAQYF,TGTGCCAGCAGCTTAGGGAGTGGTAGCCCTGGGGCAGGGGCCCAGTACTTC
NA,NA,TRBJ2-7,TRBV30,CAWSVITSSEQYF,TGTGCCTGGAGTGTAATTACCTCCTCCGAGCAGTACTTC
NA,few,TRBJ1-2,TRBV6-5,CASSYSGGDGYTF,TGTGCCAGCAGTTACTCCGGGGGGGACGGCTACACCTTC
TRBD1,NA,TRBJ1-1,TRBV6-5,CASHGQGAGDTEAFF,TGTGCCAGCCATGGGCAGGGGGCTGGGGACACTGAAGCTTTCTTT
NA,NA,TRBJ1-3,TRBV15,CATDPRVGNTIYF,TGTGCCACCGACCCCAGGGTGGGAAACACCATATATTTT
NA,few,TRBJ2-7,TRBV2,CASSVSGALDEQYF,TGTGCCAGCAGTGTTTCAGGGGCCCTTGACGAGCAGTACTTC
TRBD1,NA,TRBJ2-7,TRBV4-1,CASRSTAGGLREQYF,TGCGCCAGCAGGTCCACCGCAGGGGGATTACGAGAGCAGTACTTC
TRBD1,NA,TRBJ1-2,TRBV27,CASSLRGQGGYTF,TGTGCCAGCAGTTTAAGGGGGCAGGGTGGCTACACCTTC
NA,NA,TRBJ2-1,TRBV2,CASSEMGSSYNEQFF,TGTGCCAGCAGTGAAATGGGAAGCTCCTACAATGAGCAGTTCTTC
TRBD1,NA,TRBJ2-3,TRBV6-5,CASSLGTVTDTQYF,TGTGCCAGCAGCCTTGGGACAGTCACAGATACGCAGTATTTT
NA,NA,TRBJ1-2,TRBV5-4,CASTARREGGYTF,TGTGCCAGCACGGCCCGGAGGGAAGGAGGCTACACCTTC
NA,NA,TRBJ1-2,TRBV10-3,CAISRDVDYGYTF,TGTGCCATATCAAGGGATGTCGACTATGGCTACACCTTC
NA,NA,TRBJ1-2,TRBV28,CASSYIGEPDGYTF,TGTGCCAGCAGTTACATAGGGGAACCCGATGGCTACACCTTC
NA,NA,TRBJ1-1,TRBV1,CTSSQGNMNTEAFF,TGCACCAGCAGCCAAGGGAACATGAACACTGAAGCTTTCTTT
NA,NA,TRBJ2-1,TRBV6-1,CASRAPGSSYNEQFF,TGTGCCAGCAGGGCCCCAGGGAGCTCCTACAATGAGCAGTTCTTC
NA,NA,TRBJ1-4,TRBV28,CASGSLATNEKLFF,TGTGCCAGCGGTTCACTTGCAACTAATGAAAAACTGTTTTTT
TRBD2,NA,TRBJ2-3,TRBV9,CASSVDSGGVDTQYF,TGTGCCAGCAGCGTAGATAGCGGGGGTGTAGATACGCAGTATTTT
NA,NA,TRBJ2-7,TRBV2,CASSDQGITYEQYF,TGTGCCAGCAGTGACCAGGGGATTACCTACGAGCAGTACTTC
TRBD1,NA,TRBJ2-7,TRBV11-2,CASSPIAGQGYEQYF,TGTGCCAGCAGCCCGATCGCGGGACAGGGCTACGAGCAGTACTTC
TRBD2,NA,TRBJ2-1,TRBV6-4,CASSNGVAGGQNEQFF,TGTGCCAGCAGCAACGGTGTAGCGGGGGGGCAAAATGAGCAGTTCTTC
NA,NA,TRBJ1-5,TRBV4-1,CASSSPGPAAQPQHF,TGCGCCAGCAGCTCACCGGGACCCGCGGCTCAGCCCCAGCATTTT
NA,NA,TRBJ2-5,TRBV6-5,CASSYSLGGTETQYF,TGTGCCAGCAGTTACTCTCTCGGGGGAACGGAGACCCAGTACTTC
TRBD2,NA,TRBJ2-1,TRBV27,CASSLLAGGPNEQFF,TGTGCCAGCAGCCTACTAGCGGGGGGGCCCAATGAGCAGTTCTTC
NA,NA,TRBJ1-5,TRBV7-6,CASSLGMTQPQHF,TGTGCCAGCAGCTTAGGCATGACTCAGCCCCAGCATTTT